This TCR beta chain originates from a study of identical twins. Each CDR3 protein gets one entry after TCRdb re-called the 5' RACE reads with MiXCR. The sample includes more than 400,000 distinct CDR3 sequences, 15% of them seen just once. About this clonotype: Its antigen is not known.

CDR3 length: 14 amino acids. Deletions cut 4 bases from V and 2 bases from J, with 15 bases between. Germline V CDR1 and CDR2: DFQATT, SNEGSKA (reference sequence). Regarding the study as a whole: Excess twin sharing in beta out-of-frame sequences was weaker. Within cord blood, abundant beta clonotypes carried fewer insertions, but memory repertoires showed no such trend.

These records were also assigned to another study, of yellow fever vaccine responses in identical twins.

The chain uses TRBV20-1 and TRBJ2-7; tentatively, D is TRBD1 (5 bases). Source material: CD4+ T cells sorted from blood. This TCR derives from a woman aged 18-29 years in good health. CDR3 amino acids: CSAIDRRIPYEQYV. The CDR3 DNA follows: TGCAGTGCTATAGACAGAAGAATACCCTACGAGCAGTACGTC.